What follows are 20 T cell receptor beta chains derived from one specimen sequenced in a study of T-cell reconstitution after alpha-beta-depleted transplantation in children. Library preparation (for TCRbeta) was performed with unique molecular identifiers. TCRdb ran MiXCR on the PCR reads and lists one entry per CDR3 protein. The table records approximately 800,000 distinct CDR3 sequences, 15% to 20% of them present only once. The input for sequencing was PBMCs, mostly from graft donor cells, taken 360 days after TCRalphabeta/CD19-depleted stem cell transplant. Source of these receptors: a male patient between 10 and 17 years old who had a stem cell transplant for acute lymphoblastic leukemia, so the T cells may come from the graft donor.

The chain is built from TRBV7-6 and TRBJ2-2; no reliable D call. Germline loops: CDR1 SGHVS, CDR2 FNYEAQ. The germline V and J ends were trimmed by 3 bases and 2 bases, with 16 bases remaining between them. The CDR3 contains 17 residues. Here the CDR3 reads CASSFRPVFTNTGELFF. CDR3 nucleotide sequence: TGTGCCAGCAGCTTCCGTCCGGTATTCACCAACACCGGGGAGCTGTTTTTT.

This clonotype was seen a few times. This rearrangement joins TRBV7-8 to TRBJ1-5, with a weak D call TRBD1 (6 bases). V was pared by 5 bases and J by 5 bases, with 13 bases between. In germline, CDR1 is SGHVS, CDR2 FQNEAQ. The length of the CDR3 is 14 residues. In nucleotides, the CDR3 is TGTGCCAGCAGCCTCGGACAGAGACATCAGCCCCAGCATTTT. Protein: CASSLGQRHQPQHF.

This clonotype showed up just a few times. The rearrangement links TRBV12-3 or TRBV12-4 to TRBJ2-7; D unclear. The CDR3 runs 17 residues. V was cut by 2 bases and J by 0 bases, with 17 bases left in between. For the CDR3, the DNA is TGTGCCAGCAGTTTACGCTCTGGCGGAATAGACTCCTACGAGCAGTACTTC. It codes for CASSLRSGGIDSYEQYF.

The V gene is TRBV11-2, the J gene TRBJ2-6; 12 nucleotides align to TRBD2. V shed 4 bases and J 1 base; nucleotides not matched to a gene: 8. CDR1 is SGHAT and CDR2 is FQNNGV in the germline V gene. CDR3 size: 19 residues. CDR3 region: CASSSRATSGRSGANVLTF. The CDR3, as DNA: TGTGCCAGCAGCTCGCGGGCGACTAGCGGGAGATCTGGGGCCAACGTCCTGACTTTC.

This clonotype was picked up a small number of times. The J gene is TRBJ2-7, the V gene TRBV5-1; 9 nucleotides align to TRBD1. CDR1 and CDR2 (germline): SGHRS, YFSETQ. The CDR3 is 16 residues long. V trimming: 1 base; J trimming: 6 bases; junction bases outside the gene matches: 11. This CDR3 reads CASSLLGQGVNAEQYF. The CDR3 DNA reads TGCGCCAGCAGCTTGTTGGGACAGGGAGTTAATGCCGAGCAGTACTTC.

This chain joins TRBV4-1 and TRBJ2-2; perhaps TRBD1 as D (5 bases). With 1 base removed from V and 4 bases from J, the gap between germline ends came to 7 bases. Per germline, CDR1 MGHRA and CDR2 YSYEKL. The CDR3 extends over 14 amino acids. In nucleotides, the CDR3 is TGCGCCAGCAGCCAAGGACAGCTCACCGGGGAGCTGTTTTTT. Translation: CASSQGQLTGELFF.

This clonotype was detected a few times. This sequence joins TRBV7-2 and TRBJ2-3, with 12 bases aligning to TRBD2. CDR3 length: 18 amino acids. Germline trimming cut 0 bases from V and 6 bases from J; bases unmatched to any gene: 10. The germline CDR1 and CDR2 sequences are SGHTA and FQGNSA. CDR3 bases: TGTGCCAGCAGCTTAGCTGCTAGCGGGAGGGCCGTAAAGGATACGCAGTATTTT. Translating it yields CASSLAASGRAVKDTQYF.

The sample holds many counts of this clonotype. The chain has TRBV27 and TRBJ2-1; 7 bases are shared with TRBD2. Germline V CDR1 and CDR2: MNHEY, SMNVEV (reference sequence). V dropped 2 bases and J dropped 7; count of bases not matched to a gene: 8. The CDR3 is 15 residues long. Here the CDR3 reads CASSLSGVMGNEQFF. CDR3 coding DNA: TGTGCCAGCAGTTTAAGCGGGGTCATGGGGAATGAGCAGTTCTTC.

The chain employs TRBV20-1 and TRBJ1-1, with 7 bases matching TRBD1. Trimming at V came to 4 bases and at J to 5 bases, leaving 7 bases not matched to a gene. Germline-derived CDR1 and CDR2 are DFQATT and SNEGSKA (reference sequence). The CDR3 contains 13 residues. The CDR3 region is CSATKGAGTEAFF. In DNA, the CDR3 is TGCAGTGCTACTAAGGGGGCTGGGACTGAAGCTTTCTTT.

The chain couples TRBV27 to TRBJ1-5, with TRBD1 identical over 10 bases. J lost 2 bases, V lost 5 bases, and 9 bases had no gene match. Per the germline V gene, CDR1 is MNHEY and CDR2 is SMNVEV (reference sequence). This CDR3 region has 17 residues. This CDR3 is CASSQKTGGRGNQPQHF. The CDR3 DNA follows: TGTGCCAGCAGTCAGAAGACAGGGGGCAGGGGCAATCAGCCCCAGCATTTT.

The genes are TRBV5-1 and TRBJ2-3; no clear D. The CDR3 is 14 amino acids. Trimming stripped 1 base from V and 6 bases from J, with 12 bases between. Germline assignment: CDR1 SGHRS and CDR2 YFSETQ. The chain's CDR3 is CASSLLSWMDTQYF. The CDR3 DNA follows: TGCGCCAGCAGCTTGCTTAGCTGGATGGATACGCAGTATTTT.

The chain combines TRBV12-3 or TRBV12-4 with TRBJ2-7; 13 bases align to TRBD2. The CDR3 has 17 amino acids. V shed 5 bases and J 2 bases; nucleotides not matched to a gene: 9. DNA for the CDR3: TGTGCCAGCAGTGCAATTCCCGGGACTAGCGGGACCTACGAGCAGTACTTC. It codes for CASSAIPGTSGTYEQYF.

The J gene is TRBJ2-3, the V gene TRBV6-5, with TRBD2 matching over 9 bases. Germline V lookup: CDR1 MNHEY, CDR2 SVGAGI. J was trimmed by 2 bases and V by 2 bases; bases with no gene match: 11. CDR3 size: 18 residues. CDR3 loop: CASSYLSGGYRDTDTQYF. For the CDR3, the DNA is TGTGCCAGCAGTTACCTCAGCGGGGGGTACCGCGACACAGATACGCAGTATTTT.

The chain carries TRBV7-2 and TRBJ2-7, with unresolved D. The ends were cut back, 3 bases at V and 3 bases at J, with 12 bases in the middle. CDR3 size: 14 residues. The germline V gene encodes CDR1 SGHTA and CDR2 FQGNSA. The CDR3 sequence: CASSFQTDFYEQYF. The CDR3 coding sequence is TGTGCCAGCAGCTTCCAGACCGACTTCTACGAGCAGTACTTC.

The chain combines TRBV27 with TRBJ2-7; 9 bases are shared with TRBD2. This CDR3 spans 17 amino acids. Germline lookup yields CDR1 MNHEY and CDR2 SMNVEV (reference sequence). The V and J ends lost 2 bases and 0 bases, in that order; junction bases with no gene match: 8. In DNA form, the CDR3 reads TGTGCCAGCAGTTTAGTTGCGGGAGGGCCTAGCTCCTACGAGCAGTACTTC. Translated, it gives CASSLVAGGPSSYEQYF.

The rearrangement joins TRBV29-1 to TRBJ1-2; D not certain. Trimming stripped 8 bases from V and 0 bases from J, with 7 bases between. Germline V gene data show CDR1 as SQVTM and CDR2 as ANQGSEA. CDR3 length equals 11 residues. The CDR3 protein is CSSQANYGYTF. The CDR3 nucleotides are TGCAGCTCCCAAGCTAACTATGGCTACACCTTC.

This clonotype has a handful of counts. This rearrangement joins TRBV23-1 to TRBJ2-7, with 7 nucleotides matching TRBD2. TRBV23-1 is annotated as an ORF whose role is uncertain. This CDR3 has 18 residues. With 3 bases clipped from V and 5 bases from J, the junction kept 19 bases outside the gene matches. The CDR3, as DNA: TGCGCCAGCAGTCAGTCGGACCTATGGGGACTACCCCTCGACGAGCAGTACTTC. This encodes CASSQSDLWGLPLDEQYF.

This clonotype was detected a few times. V usage is TRBV7-8 and J usage is TRBJ2-4; perhaps TRBD1 as D (6 bases). V was cut by 4 bases and J by 7 bases, with 11 bases left in between. Germline CDR1 and CDR2: SGHVS and FQNEAQ. This CDR3 is 13 amino acids long. The CDR3 loop is CASSSRGRNIQYF. The CDR3 nucleotides read TGTGCCAGCAGCTCCAGGGGTAGGAACATTCAGTACTTC.

This clonotype occurred a few times. The rearrangement joins TRBV2 to TRBJ2-5; D remains unclear. The CDR3 extends over 11 amino acids. V was clipped by 6 bases and J by 5 bases, with 7 bases between them. Germline V gene sequence: CDR1 SNHLY, CDR2 FYNNEI. Here the CDR3 DNA reads TGTGCCAGCAGGGTAGATGAGACCCAGTACTTC. It translates to CASRVDETQYF.

This clonotype appeared a few times. The chain carries TRBV12-3 or TRBV12-4 and TRBJ2-7; D may match TRBD1 or TRBD2 (5 bases each). CDR3 length: 14 amino acids. Trimming left V 3 bases short and J 3 bases short, with 12 bases between. This chain's CDR3 is CASSLGTDFYEQYF. In DNA form, the CDR3 reads TGTGCCAGCAGTTTGGGGACGGACTTCTACGAGCAGTACTTC.